One sample yielded the 3 T cell receptor beta chains listed below, sequenced in a study of cytomegalovirus exposure and HLA in healthy donors. Researchers ran the PCR with 60 Vbeta and 13 Jbeta primers. Only in-frame clones appear in the TCRdb table, and some are missing; sequencing was by immunoSEQ multiplex PCR. The table for this sample gives approximately 140,000 clones. The sample consisted of PBMCs. These receptors all come from a woman between 35 and 50 years old in good health and CMV-seronegative.

The chain has TRBV6-6 and TRBJ2-5, with a weak D call TRBD2 (5 bases). Per germline, CDR1 MNHNY and CDR2 SVGAGI (reference sequence). Trimming pared 2 bases from V and 5 bases from J, leaving 9 bases between. The CDR3 is 13 residues long. In DNA form, the CDR3 reads TGTGCCAGCAGTTACCGGGATGGCGAGACCCAGTACTTC. Its protein product is CASSYRDGETQYF.

The gene calls are TRBV5-1 and TRBJ2-3; a possible D gene is TRBD2 (6 bases). The germline gives CDR1 SGHRS, CDR2 YFSETQ. Trimming took off 0 bases at V and 9 bases at J, with 20 bases between the two ends. The CDR3 spans 16 residues. For the CDR3, the DNA is TGCGCCAGCAGCTTGGAGGCTGCGCCGGGGGAAAACACGCAGTATTTT. Translating gives CASSLEAAPGENTQYF.

This rearrangement joins TRBV28 to TRBJ1-2; D possibly corresponds to TRBD1 (5 bases). Per the germline V gene, CDR1 is MDHEN and CDR2 is SYDVKM. The CDR3 spans 16 residues. V shed 4 bases and J shed 4 bases, with 19 bases lying between them. Here the CDR3 reads CASSSPKGVKGYGYTF. CDR3 in DNA: TGTGCCAGCAGTTCCCCCAAAGGGGTAAAAGGCTATGGCTACACCTTC.